This T cell receptor beta chain was sequenced during a study of Ad26.COV2.S vaccination and SARS-CoV-2 variants (dated by TCRdb to the early 2020s). Notes on the research overall: Vaccine-arm donors came from COV1001, a multicentre, randomized, double-blind, placebo-controlled phase I-IIa trial of Ad26.COV2.S in healthy adults. TCRbeta repertoire sequencing served as the tool for gauging how specific and how broad the SARS-CoV-2-reactive T cell receptors were following Ad26.COV2.S vaccination. Participants in the trial were split at random into five groups of five each, receiving low-dose or high-dose Ad26.COV2.S once or twice, or else placebo on both occasions. Investigators remained blinded to trial group allocation during experiments and outcome assessment. Ad26.COV2.S was administered intramuscularly at 5 x 10^10 or 1 x 10^11 viral particles, either as a single shot or as two shots given 56 days apart. The TCR-sequenced set comprised approximately 32 samples: some 19 Ad26.COV2.S vaccine recipients, 5 placebo recipients and 8 SARS-CoV-2 convalescent individuals. The investigation overall reported the following: After vaccination, spike-specific CD8+ and CD4+ T cell responses were reported to show substantial breadth. The study was not powered for comparison of responses between vaccine doses or regimens. The authors noted that total T cell responses may have been underestimated by the TCR breadth and depth analyses. Compared with placebo recipients, Ad26.COV2.S recipients showed higher spike-specific TCR breadth (P = 0.0014). Non-spike TCR breadth was comparable between vaccine and placebo recipients, consistent with the vaccine containing only spike.

V gives up 6 bases and J gives up 2 bases, and the segment between their germline ends measures 10 bases. The CDR3 goes from the cysteine to the phenylalanine over 13 residues. Only CDR3 DNA is held: 39 bases, read in frame from base 1. The germline V gene provides CDR1 SGHDN and CDR2 FVKESK. The treatment or condition label here, explained by the study, means: some 19 received Ad26.COV2.S at low or high dose, single or two shots; about five received placebo; per-sample allocation not given. Repertoires of vaccine and placebo recipients were sequenced from samples collected on day 63 after the first injection. In Cohort 1b, around 23 adults aged 18-55 years were enrolled at a single site in Boston, USA, between 29 July and 7 August 2020. Ad26.COV2.S was a replication-incompetent adenovirus type 26 vector expressing a prefusion-stabilized SARS-CoV-2 spike protein from the original Wuhan strain. Details on this clone: The antigen this receptor binds is unknown. Base qualities are missing; no much larger clone stands one base away.

The immunoSEQ Assay was used to sequence TCRbeta CDR3 regions. After extraction, genomic DNA underwent amplification by bias-controlled multiplex PCR, followed by high-throughput sequencing. The authors' analysis ran thus. To quantify the absolute abundance of each unique TCRbeta CDR3 region, sequences were collapsed and filtered. Usable DNA was measured by amplifying reference genes present in all nucleated cells, and TCRbeta template counts were normalized to that usable DNA to estimate T cell fraction. Repertoire TCRs were annotated as SARS-CoV-2-specific by exact matching of V gene, CDR3 amino acid sequence and J gene to a known reactive TCR set. MIRA supplied the reference SARS-CoV-2 TCR set, which was filtered for enrichment in COVID-19-positive ImmuneCODE repertoires so that public or cross-reactive TCRs were removed. Using the MIRA antigens, annotated TCRs were further analysed by specific ORF or by position within an ORF. Depth was the summed frequency of annotated unique rearrangements, while breadth was defined as annotated unique rearrangements over total unique productive rearrangements. Group comparisons of TCR breadth used two-sided Wilcoxon rank-sum tests. The source is immuneACCESS, and TCRdb retained only in-frame sequences with V and J called. Part of the clones is not carried over; for the studies checked, unresolved V genes explain less than half of this, and the remainder is unexplained. That table furnishes V, J and clone size, whereas the DNA furnished D and trimming. The sample yields roughly 270,000 clones; over 75% were counted once. About 3.6% of the sample is held by the ten biggest clonotypes.

Sequenced here: peripheral blood, sampled in a trial of Ad26.COV2.S vaccine versus placebo. The rearrangement combines TRBV14 with TRBJ1-2; the D segment cannot be called with confidence. The receptor was isolated from a person between 18 and 60 years old who received the Ad26.COV2.S COVID-19 vaccine or a placebo. The CDR3 region reads CASSAQVNYGYTF. In nucleotides, the sequence is TGTGCCAGCAGTGCGCAGGTGAACTATGGCTACACCTTC. With the rest looked up from the reference TRBV14 and TRBJ1-2 genes rather than sequenced, the full variable domain is EAGVTQFPSHSVIEKGQTVTLRCDPISGHDNLYWYRRVMGKEIKFLLHFVKESKQDESGMPNNRFLAERTGGTYSTLKVQPAELEDSGVYFCASSAQVNYGYTFGSGTRLTVV.